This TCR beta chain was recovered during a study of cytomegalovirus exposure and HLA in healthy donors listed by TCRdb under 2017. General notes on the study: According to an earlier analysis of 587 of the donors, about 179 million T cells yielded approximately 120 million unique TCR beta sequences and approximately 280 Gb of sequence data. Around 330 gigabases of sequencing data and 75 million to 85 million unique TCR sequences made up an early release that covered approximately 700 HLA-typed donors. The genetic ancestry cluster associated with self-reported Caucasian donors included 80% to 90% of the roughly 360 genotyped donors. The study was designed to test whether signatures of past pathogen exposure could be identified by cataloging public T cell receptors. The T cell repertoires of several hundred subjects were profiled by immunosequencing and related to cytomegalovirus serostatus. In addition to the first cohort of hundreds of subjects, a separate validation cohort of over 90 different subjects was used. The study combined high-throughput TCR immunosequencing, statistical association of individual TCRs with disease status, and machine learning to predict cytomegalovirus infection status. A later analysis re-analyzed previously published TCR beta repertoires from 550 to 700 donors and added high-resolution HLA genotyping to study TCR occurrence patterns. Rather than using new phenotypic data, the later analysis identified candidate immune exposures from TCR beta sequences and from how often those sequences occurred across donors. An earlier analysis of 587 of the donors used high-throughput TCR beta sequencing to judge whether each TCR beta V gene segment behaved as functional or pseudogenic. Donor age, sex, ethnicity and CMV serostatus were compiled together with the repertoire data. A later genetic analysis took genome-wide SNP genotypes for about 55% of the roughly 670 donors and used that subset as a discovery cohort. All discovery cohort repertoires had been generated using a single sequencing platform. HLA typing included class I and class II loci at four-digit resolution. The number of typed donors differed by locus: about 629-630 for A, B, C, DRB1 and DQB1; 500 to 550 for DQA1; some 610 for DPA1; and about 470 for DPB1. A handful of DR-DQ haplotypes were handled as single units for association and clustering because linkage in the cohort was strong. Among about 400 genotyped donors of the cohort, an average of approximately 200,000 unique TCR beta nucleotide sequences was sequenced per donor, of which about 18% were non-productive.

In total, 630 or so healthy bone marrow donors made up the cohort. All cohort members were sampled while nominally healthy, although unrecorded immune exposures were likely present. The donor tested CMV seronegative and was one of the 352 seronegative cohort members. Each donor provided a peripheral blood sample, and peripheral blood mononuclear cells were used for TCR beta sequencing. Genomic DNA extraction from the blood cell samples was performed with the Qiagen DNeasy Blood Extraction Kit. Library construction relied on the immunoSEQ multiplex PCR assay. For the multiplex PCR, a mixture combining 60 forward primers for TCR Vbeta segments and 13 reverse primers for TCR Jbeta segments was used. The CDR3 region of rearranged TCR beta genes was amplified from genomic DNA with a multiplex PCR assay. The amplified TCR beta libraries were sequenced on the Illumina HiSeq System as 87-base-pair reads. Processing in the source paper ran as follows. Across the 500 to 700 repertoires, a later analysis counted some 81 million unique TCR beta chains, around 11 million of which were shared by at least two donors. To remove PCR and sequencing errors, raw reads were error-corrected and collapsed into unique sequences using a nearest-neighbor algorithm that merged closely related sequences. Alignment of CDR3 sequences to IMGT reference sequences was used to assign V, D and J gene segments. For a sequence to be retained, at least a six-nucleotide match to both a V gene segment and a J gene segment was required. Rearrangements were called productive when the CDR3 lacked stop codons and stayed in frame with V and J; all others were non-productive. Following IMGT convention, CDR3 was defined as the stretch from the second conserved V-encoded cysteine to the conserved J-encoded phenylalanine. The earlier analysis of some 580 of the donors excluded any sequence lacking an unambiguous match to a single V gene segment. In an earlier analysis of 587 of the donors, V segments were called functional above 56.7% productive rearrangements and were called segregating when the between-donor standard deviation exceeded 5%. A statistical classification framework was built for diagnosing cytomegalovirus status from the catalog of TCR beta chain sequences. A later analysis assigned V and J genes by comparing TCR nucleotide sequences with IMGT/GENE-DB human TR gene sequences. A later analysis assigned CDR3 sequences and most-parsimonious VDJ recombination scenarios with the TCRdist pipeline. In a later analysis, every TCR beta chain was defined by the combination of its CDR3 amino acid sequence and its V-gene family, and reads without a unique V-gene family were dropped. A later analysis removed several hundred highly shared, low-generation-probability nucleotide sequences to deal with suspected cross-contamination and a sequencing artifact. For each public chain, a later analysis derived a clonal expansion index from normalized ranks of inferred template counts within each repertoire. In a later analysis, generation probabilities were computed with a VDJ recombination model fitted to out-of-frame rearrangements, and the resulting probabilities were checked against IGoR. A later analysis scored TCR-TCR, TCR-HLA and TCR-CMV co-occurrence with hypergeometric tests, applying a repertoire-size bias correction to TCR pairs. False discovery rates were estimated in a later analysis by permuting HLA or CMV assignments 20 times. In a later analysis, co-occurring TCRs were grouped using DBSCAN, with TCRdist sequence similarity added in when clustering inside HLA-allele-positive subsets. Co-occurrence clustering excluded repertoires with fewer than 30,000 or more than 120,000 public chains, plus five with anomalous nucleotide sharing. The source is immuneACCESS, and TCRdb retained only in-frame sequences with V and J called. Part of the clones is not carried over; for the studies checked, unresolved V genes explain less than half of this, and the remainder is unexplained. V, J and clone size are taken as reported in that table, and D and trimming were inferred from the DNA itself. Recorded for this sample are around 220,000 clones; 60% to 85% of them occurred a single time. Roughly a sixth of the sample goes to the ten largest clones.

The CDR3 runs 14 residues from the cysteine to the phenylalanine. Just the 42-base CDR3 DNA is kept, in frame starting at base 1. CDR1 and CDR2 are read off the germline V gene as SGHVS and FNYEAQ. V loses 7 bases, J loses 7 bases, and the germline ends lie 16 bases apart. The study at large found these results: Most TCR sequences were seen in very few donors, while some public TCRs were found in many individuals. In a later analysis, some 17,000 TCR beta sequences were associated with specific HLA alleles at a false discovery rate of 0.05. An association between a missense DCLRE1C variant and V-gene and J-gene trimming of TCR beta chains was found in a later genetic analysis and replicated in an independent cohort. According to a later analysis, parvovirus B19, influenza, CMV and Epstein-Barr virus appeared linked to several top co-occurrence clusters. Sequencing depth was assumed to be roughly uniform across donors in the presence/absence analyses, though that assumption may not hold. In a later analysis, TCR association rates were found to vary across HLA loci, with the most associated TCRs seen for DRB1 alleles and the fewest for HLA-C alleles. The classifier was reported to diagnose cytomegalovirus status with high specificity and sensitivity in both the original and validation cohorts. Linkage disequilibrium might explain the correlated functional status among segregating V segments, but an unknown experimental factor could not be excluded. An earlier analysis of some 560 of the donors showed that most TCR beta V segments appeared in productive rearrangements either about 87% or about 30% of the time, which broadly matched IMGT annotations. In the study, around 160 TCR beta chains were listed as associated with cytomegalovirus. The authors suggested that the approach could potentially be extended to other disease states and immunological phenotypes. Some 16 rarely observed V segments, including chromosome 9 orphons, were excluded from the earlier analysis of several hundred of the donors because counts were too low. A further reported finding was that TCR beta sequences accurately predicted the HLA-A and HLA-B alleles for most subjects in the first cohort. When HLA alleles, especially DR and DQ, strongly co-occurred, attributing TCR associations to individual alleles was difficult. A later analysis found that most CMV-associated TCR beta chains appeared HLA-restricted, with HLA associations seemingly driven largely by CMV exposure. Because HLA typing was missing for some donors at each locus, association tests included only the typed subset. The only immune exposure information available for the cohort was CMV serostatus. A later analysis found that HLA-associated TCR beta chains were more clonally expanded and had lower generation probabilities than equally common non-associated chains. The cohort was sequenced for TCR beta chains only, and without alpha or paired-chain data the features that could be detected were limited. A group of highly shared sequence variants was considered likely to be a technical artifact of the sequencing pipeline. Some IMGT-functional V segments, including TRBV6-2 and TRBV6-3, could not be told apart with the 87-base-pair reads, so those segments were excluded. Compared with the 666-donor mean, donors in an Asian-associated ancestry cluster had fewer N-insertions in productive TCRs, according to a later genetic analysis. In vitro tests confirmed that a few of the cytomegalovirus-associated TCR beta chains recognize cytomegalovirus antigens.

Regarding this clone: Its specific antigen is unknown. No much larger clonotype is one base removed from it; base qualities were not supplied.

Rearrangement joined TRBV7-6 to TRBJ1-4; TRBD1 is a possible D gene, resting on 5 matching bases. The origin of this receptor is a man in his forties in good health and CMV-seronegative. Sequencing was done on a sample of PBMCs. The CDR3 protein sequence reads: CASTPQQGGEKLFF. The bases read TGTGCCAGCACCCCCCAGCAGGGCGGTGAAAAACTGTTTTTT.